This is a list of T cell receptor beta chains from one sample in a study of pediatric ulcerative colitis. Clones were read by immunoSEQ multiplex PCR, and TCRdb kept only the in-frame ones, dropping some. The sample shows 20,000 or so clones, about two thirds of them seen only once. Material: gut tissue. The receptors stem from a boy under 18 with severe ulcerative colitis. Each CDR3 is given with its conserved first and last residue. The order of the fields is J gene, V gene, D gene, clone size, CDR3 DNA, CDR3 protein. A D gene is named only where the DNA matches it firmly. Size tells how often a clone was seen (once, few, many) or the class of an expanded clone, and some rows leave it out.

j_call: TRBJ1-6; v_call: TRBV9; d_call: -; clone_size: few; cdr3_nt: TGTGCCAGCAGCATGCGACAGGCGTATTCACCCCTCCACTTT; cdr3_aa: CASSMRQAYSPLHF
j_call: TRBJ2-7; v_call: TRBV11-2; d_call: -; clone_size: few; cdr3_nt: TGTGCCAGCAGCTCCCCCTCCAAAGTCGGGCAGTACTTC; cdr3_aa: CASSSPSKVGQYF
j_call: TRBJ2-7; v_call: TRBV6-1; d_call: -; clone_size: -; cdr3_nt: TGTGCCAGCAGTGCTAGGATAGAATCCTACGAGCAGTACTTC; cdr3_aa: CASSARIESYEQYF
j_call: TRBJ2-7; v_call: TRBV5-6; d_call: -; clone_size: few; cdr3_nt: TGTGCCAGCAGCCGAAATTTCCGGGACTACGAGCAGTACTTC; cdr3_aa: CASSRNFRDYEQYF
j_call: TRBJ1-1; v_call: TRBV5-4; d_call: -; clone_size: -; cdr3_nt: TGTGCCAGCAGTCTCCCTGGGGCAGAAGCTTTCTTT; cdr3_aa: CASSLPGAEAFF
j_call: TRBJ1-4; v_call: TRBV6-5; d_call: -; clone_size: -; cdr3_nt: TGTGCCAGCAGCGGACAGCAGTCACAAAAACTGTTTTTT; cdr3_aa: CASSGQQSQKLFF
j_call: TRBJ1-2; v_call: TRBV29-1; d_call: -; clone_size: -; cdr3_nt: TGCAGCGTTGATCTGAGTTCCTATGGCTACACCTTC; cdr3_aa: CSVDLSSYGYTF
j_call: TRBJ1-1; v_call: TRBV4-3; d_call: -; clone_size: once; cdr3_nt: TGCGCCAGCAGCCAAGATTGGGGGGGGGTATTGTCTGAAGCTTTCTTT; cdr3_aa: CASSQDWGGVLSEAFF
j_call: TRBJ2-5; v_call: TRBV6-1; d_call: -; clone_size: -; cdr3_nt: TGTGCCAGCACTGAAGTTGGGAGCCAAGAGACCCAGTACTTC; cdr3_aa: CASTEVGSQETQYF
j_call: TRBJ2-5; v_call: TRBV6-1; d_call: TRBD2; clone_size: -; cdr3_nt: TGTGCCAGCAGACTAACTAGCGGGGGGACCCAGTACTTC; cdr3_aa: CASRLTSGGTQYF
j_call: TRBJ2-5; v_call: TRBV19; d_call: TRBD1; clone_size: once; cdr3_nt: TGTGCCAGTAGTACGACAGGGGGCCAGACCCAGTACTTC; cdr3_aa: CASSTTGGQTQYF
j_call: TRBJ1-1; v_call: TRBV30; d_call: TRBD1; clone_size: -; cdr3_nt: TGTGCCTGGAATTCGGGGACAGCTATAGCTTTCTTT; cdr3_aa: CAWNSGTAIAFF
j_call: TRBJ2-2; v_call: TRBV7-9; d_call: -; clone_size: -; cdr3_nt: TGTGCCAGCAGCCCCTCCCGTGGAGGGGGCAGTACCGGGGAGCTGTTTTTT; cdr3_aa: CASSPSRGGGSTGELFF
j_call: TRBJ2-7; v_call: TRBV6-5; d_call: TRBD2; clone_size: -; cdr3_nt: TGTGCCAGCAGTTACGGGACGGGGGGGGCCTACGAGCAGTACTTC; cdr3_aa: CASSYGTGGAYEQYF
j_call: TRBJ2-7; v_call: TRBV6-5; d_call: TRBD1; clone_size: -; cdr3_nt: TGTGCCAGCAGTTACTCGGGACAGGGCAACTACGAGCAGTACTTC; cdr3_aa: CASSYSGQGNYEQYF
j_call: TRBJ2-7; v_call: TRBV18; d_call: TRBD1; clone_size: -; cdr3_nt: TGTGCCAGCTCAAGACAGGGTAACGACGAGCAGTACTTC; cdr3_aa: CASSRQGNDEQYF
j_call: TRBJ1-3; v_call: TRBV19; d_call: -; clone_size: -; cdr3_nt: TGTGCCAGTAGTCTGGGGGGAAACCCCGGAAACACCATATATTTT; cdr3_aa: CASSLGGNPGNTIYF
j_call: TRBJ1-2; v_call: TRBV11-2; d_call: -; clone_size: -; cdr3_nt: TGTGCCAGCAGCTGGGGTGTGAGTTACGGCTACACCTTC; cdr3_aa: CASSWGVSYGYTF
j_call: TRBJ2-1; v_call: TRBV13; d_call: -; clone_size: -; cdr3_nt: TGTGCCAGCAGCTTTTTCGCGGGGCCCCTGAGCAATGAGCAGTTCTTC; cdr3_aa: CASSFFAGPLSNEQFF
j_call: TRBJ1-2; v_call: TRBV6-5; d_call: -; clone_size: -; cdr3_nt: TGTGCCAGCAGTTACGGGCGCTCGTTAGGAGCCGGCTACACCTTC; cdr3_aa: CASSYGRSLGAGYTF
j_call: TRBJ1-2; v_call: TRBV29-1; d_call: -; clone_size: few; cdr3_nt: TGCAGCGTTGAATACGGCCGTGGCTACACCTTC; cdr3_aa: CSVEYGRGYTF
j_call: TRBJ2-7; v_call: TRBV18; d_call: -; clone_size: -; cdr3_nt: TGTGCCAGCTCACCACCGGGGGGCCTTTACGAGCAGTACTTC; cdr3_aa: CASSPPGGLYEQYF
j_call: TRBJ1-2; v_call: TRBV5-4; d_call: TRBD1; clone_size: -; cdr3_nt: TGTGCCAGCACCACAGGGGCGCTTGGCTACACCTTC; cdr3_aa: CASTTGALGYTF
j_call: TRBJ1-2; v_call: TRBV5-1; d_call: -; clone_size: few; cdr3_nt: TGCGCCAGCAGCTTGACACGGCAAGACTACACCTTC; cdr3_aa: CASSLTRQDYTF
j_call: TRBJ1-6; v_call: TRBV9; d_call: -; clone_size: -; cdr3_nt: TGTGCCAGCAGCGTAGATATGGTGGGCTCCTATAATTCACCCCTCCACTTT; cdr3_aa: CASSVDMVGSYNSPLHF
j_call: TRBJ1-2; v_call: TRBV28; d_call: -; clone_size: few; cdr3_nt: TGTGCCAGCAGTTTTTTAGGGTTGACAGCCTATGGCTACACCTTC; cdr3_aa: CASSFLGLTAYGYTF
j_call: TRBJ2-1; v_call: TRBV6-1; d_call: -; clone_size: -; cdr3_nt: TGTGCCAGCAGCCCCCGGGGCCTGGGGGCCGGTGAGCAGTTCTTC; cdr3_aa: CASSPRGLGAGEQFF